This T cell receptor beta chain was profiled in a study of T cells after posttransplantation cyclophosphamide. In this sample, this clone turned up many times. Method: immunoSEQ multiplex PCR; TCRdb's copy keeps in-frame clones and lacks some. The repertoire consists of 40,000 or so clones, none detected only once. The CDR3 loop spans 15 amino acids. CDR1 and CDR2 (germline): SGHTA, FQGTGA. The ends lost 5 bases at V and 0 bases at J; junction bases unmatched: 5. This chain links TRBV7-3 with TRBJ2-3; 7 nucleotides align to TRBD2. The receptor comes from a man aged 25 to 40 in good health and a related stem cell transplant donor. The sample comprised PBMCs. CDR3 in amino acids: CASSLHGGSTDTQYF. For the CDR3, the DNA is TGTGCCAGCAGCCTACACGGGGGGAGCACAGATACGCAGTATTTT.